The sequence of this T cell receptor beta chain was determined in a study of T-cell reconstitution after alpha-beta-depleted transplantation in children (dated by TCRdb to about 2016). Concerning the study at large: T-cell immune reconstitution after TCRalphabeta/CD19-depleted allogeneic hematopoietic cell transplantation in children was quantitatively tracked in the study by means of TCR repertoire profiling.

The germline V gene (reference sequence) sets CDR1 to DFQATT and CDR2 to SNEGSKA. V loses 3 bases of germline sequence and J loses 6 bases, and the interval between the two ends is 12 bases. Its CDR3 holds 14 amino acids, cysteine through phenylalanine. Of all the DNA, just the CDR3 is kept, 42 bases in frame from base 1. A few counts support this clonotype. No antigen is known for it. The input lacks base qualities; no much larger clone sits a single base away. Preparation of the library involved PCR. For sequencing, an Illumina HiSeq 2500 was employed. TCR libraries were prepared with molecular barcoding, using unique molecular identifiers to normalize TCRbeta repertoire quantification. The raw public reads went through TCRdb reprocessing: fastp at Q25, MiXCR clone calling, in-frame beta chains kept. Merged by CDR3 protein, the rows form single entries marked with the most common genes and DNA. In all, the sample holds a few hundred thousand distinct CDR3 sequences, and roughly an eighth of those were seen once. Around 5.8% of the sample comes from the top ten.

This receptor was identified in a human donor who donated a stem cell graft to a child with combined immunodeficiency. This receptor chain uses TRBV20-1 and TRBJ1-6; no confident D gene assignment can be made. The starting material was PBMCs from the stem cell graft donor, obtained from the stem cell graft. The CDR3 region: CSASGQDPNSPLHF. At the DNA level, the sequence is TGCAGTGCTAGCGGGCAGGACCCTAATTCACCCCTCCACTTT.